This T cell receptor (beta chain) was sequenced during a study of T cell responses to AZD1222 COVID-19 vaccine (TCRdb year 2021). For the study in its entirety: AZD1222 recipients given second doses at about 4 weeks or at about 12 weeks were pooled, since spike-specific TCR depth and breadth were not found to differ between the two schedules. TCR sequencing covered more than 230 trial participants: 207 given two doses of AZD1222 and around 26 given two doses of MenACWY control vaccine. Trial participants were enrolled by age into 18-55, 56-69 and 70-plus year subgroups, with about 150, 27 and 61 TCR-sequenced participants respectively.

The CDR3 regions of human TCRbeta chains were analyzed by immunosequencing. Per the source publication's procedure: TCRs in the repertoires were compared against a reference library of SARS-CoV-2-specific TCRs that had been generated with the MIRA antigen-specificity platform. Breadth was defined as the fraction of unique TCRs that were SARS-CoV-2-associated. Depth was defined as the fraction of total T cells that were SARS-CoV-2-associated. Using the MIRA data, each spike-specific TCR was assigned both to the spike region to which the TCR was reactive and to a CD4 or CD8 class. Log10-transformed breadth and depth values were compared by one-way ANOVA with Sidak's multiple comparisons tests. As stored in TCRdb, this immuneACCESS dataset retains in-frame rearrangements with V and J assigned. A fraction of the clones does not appear; measured against another copy, unresolved V genes explain less than half of the discrepancy, and the remainder lacks a known reason. V and J calls plus clone size are reproduced from that table; the DNA served to infer D and trimming. The sample includes 100,000 to 150,000 clones, with about 90% observed a single time. The top ten constitute less than 6.5% of the sample.

To note about this clone: What antigen it recognizes has not been identified. There are no base qualities to consult, and no much larger clone falls within one base.

Overall study results and their limits: The 56-69-year group was small, and its depth increase did not reach significance, likely because of low power. Only six or seven AZD1222 recipients were SARS-CoV-2 seropositive at baseline, limiting conclusions about previously exposed vaccinees. The whole spike protein was spanned by vaccine-associated CD4 TCRs, and dominant responses were seen in regions 160-218 and 743-854. Reportedly, almost half of the unique spike-specific TCRs recognized epitopes lying outside the regions that are mutated in the B.1.351 and B.1.1.7 variants. A significant rise in spike-specific TCR breadth and depth was observed after two AZD1222 doses relative to day 0 and relative to MenACWY recipients. Because no samples from the day 14 peak response were available, repertoires could be characterized only after the peak T cell response. Most participants were white British and females outnumbered males, and the authors suggested that clonal diversity may have been underestimated.

Interpreted using the paper, the time point label stands for: baseline before first vaccination. Samples from vaccinated people were obtained from the UK trials COV001 and COV002, which included a single-blind randomized controlled phase 2/3 trial of AZD1222 (ChAdOx1 nCoV-19) in healthy adults. For TCRbeta chain sequencing, PBMC samples from trial participants were taken at day 0 and at day 28 after the second dose. The CDR3 holds 17 amino acids from the cysteine to the phenylalanine. Of the read, only the CDR3 DNA is kept; its 51 bases are in frame from base 1. Trimming takes 5 bases from V and 4 bases from J, and the germline ends sit 23 bases apart. The germline V gene encodes CDR1 SEHNR and CDR2 FQNEAQ (reference sequence).

This receptor was identified in an adult in good health. Here the sequenced sample was peripheral blood, taken on day 0 of AZD1222 vaccination. The chain couples TRBV7-9 to TRBJ1-2; the D gene assignment is ambiguous. The DNA is TGTGCCAGCAGCCCACCCCGGGCAGGCGGAGGTAGCTATGGCTACACCTTC. It encodes CASSPPRAGGGSYGYTF.